The 13 T cell receptor beta chains listed next were all sequenced from one sample in a study of blood T cells in healthy people across ages. A J-beta primer mix and a sample-barcoded 5' primer were used in a second PCR of about 6 to 12 cycles. One entry per CDR3 protein, called by TCRdb with MiXCR from the 5' RACE reads. In the table there are fewer than 950,000 distinct CDR3 sequences, about 37% of which are singletons. The sample was blood. The receptors derive from a man between 18 and 29 years old in good health.

This clonotype was seen more than once but under ten times. CDR3: CASSSTGTTNEKLFF. The CDR3 nucleotides are TGCGCCAGCAGCTCGACAGGGACAACTAATGAAAAACTGTTTTTT. The chain recombines TRBV5-1 with TRBJ1-4; the match to TRBD1 covers 7 bases. Germline assignment: CDR1 SGHRS and CDR2 YFSETQ. The CDR3 sequence is 15 residues long. J gave up 0 bases and V 3 bases, and 2 bases lay outside the gene matches.

This clonotype was counted at least ten times. V and J are TRBV13 and TRBJ2-7; possibly TRBD1 for D (5 bases). Germline CDR1 and CDR2: PRHDT and FYEKMQ (reference sequence). Trimming shortened V by 3 bases and J by 2 bases, and 14 bases separated the two germline ends. There are 15 residues in the CDR3. The CDR3 loop is CASSFRKTVTYEQYF. The CDR3 DNA follows: TGTGCCAGCAGCTTTCGTAAGACAGTCACCTACGAGCAGTACTTC.

As to this clonotype: Because the CDR3 is missing its conserved closing phenylalanine or tryptophan, this is likely a read error. This chain connects TRBV12-3 or TRBV12-4 to TRBJ2-1, with D unclear. V gave up 6 bases and J gave up 0 bases, with 18 bases separating them. The CDR3 contains 17 residues. CDR3: CASSPTVSLSSYNEQFL. CDR3 nucleotides: TGTGCCAGCAGCCCTACCGTTTCCCTCAGCTCCTACAATGAGCAGTTCTTG.

This clonotype was seen a few times. This rearrangement joins TRBV20-1 to TRBJ2-3, with 12 bases identical to TRBD2. Trimming cost V 2 bases and J 0 bases; bases outside gene matches: 6. CDR3 length equals 17 residues. The germline gives CDR1 DFQATT, CDR2 SNEGSKA (reference sequence). The CDR3 sequence is CSARRLAGAPSTDTQYF. In DNA form, the CDR3 reads TGCAGTGCTAGACGACTAGCGGGGGCACCTAGCACAGATACGCAGTATTTT.

This chain links TRBV29-1 with TRBJ2-5; D is uncertain. Germline CDR1 is SQVTM and CDR2 is ANQGSEA. Trimming left V 4 bases short and J 11 bases short, with 14 bases between. CDR3 size: 11 residues. The CDR3 sequence: CSVGSPNKQYF. CDR3 coding DNA: TGCAGCGTTGGAAGTCCAAACAAGCAGTACTTC.

The chain joins TRBV24-1 to TRBJ2-3, with TRBD2 as a possible D gene (6 bases). The CDR3 loop spans 14 amino acids. Trimming shortened V by 3 bases and J by 3 bases, and 9 bases separated the two germline ends. Germline lookup yields CDR1 KGHDR and CDR2 SFDVKD. The CDR3 DNA follows: TGTGCCACCAGTGATCGGGGGAGGACAGATACGCAGTATTTT. It translates to CATSDRGRTDTQYF.

This clonotype was recorded at least ten times. The chain joins TRBV6-5 to TRBJ2-5, with TRBD1 matching over 7 bases. The length of the CDR3 is 15 residues. With V trimmed by 5 bases and J by 2 bases, 8 bases remained unmatched. In germline, CDR1 is MNHEY, CDR2 SVGAGI. This CDR3 reads CASSEPGQLQETQYF. For the CDR3, the DNA is TGTGCCAGCAGTGAGCCGGGACAGCTACAAGAGACCCAGTACTTC.

V and J are TRBV6-2 or TRBV6-3 and TRBJ1-2; no clear D. The V end lost 8 bases, the J end lost 5 bases, and 12 bases lay between the germline ends. Germline assignment: CDR1 MNHEY and CDR2 SVGEGT. The CDR3 contains 12 residues. CDR3 protein: CASGDMGYGYTF. The CDR3 DNA reads TGTGCCAGCGGTGACATGGGGTATGGCTACACCTTC.

This clonotype was detected only a few times. Here the CDR3 reads CASSLGPSGGIQETQYF. The DNA of the CDR3 is TGCGCCAGCAGCTTGGGCCCTAGCGGGGGCATCCAAGAGACCCAGTACTTC. The V call is TRBV5-1, the J call TRBJ2-5; 10 nucleotides match TRBD2. The CDR3 has 17 residues. CDR1 is SGHRS and CDR2 is YFSETQ in the germline V gene. V trimming: 0 bases; J trimming: 1 base; junction bases outside the gene matches: 6.

The sample holds many counts of this clonotype. V and J are TRBV5-5 and TRBJ2-7, with TRBD1 identical over 7 bases. The germline CDR1 and CDR2 sequences are SGHKS and YYEKEE (reference sequence). This CDR3 comprises 14 residues. With 2 bases clipped from V and 1 base from J, the junction kept 3 bases outside the gene matches. The CDR3 spells CASSFAGGSYEQYF. CDR3 sequence (DNA): TGTGCCAGCAGCTTCGCAGGGGGATCCTACGAGCAGTACTTC.

The rearrangement uses TRBV7-2 and TRBJ1-2; no clear D. V lost 6 bases, J lost 4 bases, and 6 bases lay in between. This CDR3 contains 11 residues. Germline lookup yields CDR1 SGHTA and CDR2 FQGNSA. The DNA of the CDR3 is TGTGCCAGCAGACTGGTCTATGGCTACACCTTC. Translating gives CASRLVYGYTF.

The genes are TRBV30 and TRBJ2-2; TRBD2 is a possible D gene (6 bases). V lost 0 bases and J 3 bases, leaving 11 bases between the germline ends. Per germline, CDR1 GTSNPN and CDR2 SVGIG (reference sequence). This CDR3 has 15 amino acids. CDR3 region: CAWSVGLQDTGELFF. CDR3 sequence (DNA): TGTGCCTGGAGTGTCGGACTACAGGACACCGGGGAGCTGTTTTTT.

This clonotype was seen only a few times. J is TRBJ1-2 and V is TRBV4-1, with D hard to call. Germline CDR1 is MGHRA and CDR2 is YSYEKL. V was cut by 0 bases and J by 0 bases, with 11 bases left in between. This CDR3 is 16 amino acids long. The CDR3 is CASSQEGPPANYGYTF. The CDR3 DNA is TGCGCCAGCAGCCAAGAGGGCCCGCCGGCTAACTATGGCTACACCTTC.